This T cell receptor (beta chain) was observed in a study of T cells in Graves' hyperthyroidism and ophthalmopathy. TCR beta CDR3 sequences were amplified from RNA transcripts. HTBI primers were used for first-round RT-PCR of the TCR CDR3. MiXCR, run by TCRdb on the multiplex PCR reads, gives a single entry per CDR3 protein. This sample has roughly 570,000 distinct CDR3 sequences, with 35% to 55% found just once. A lack of ophthalmopathy progression within 18 months defined stable Graves' hyperthyroidism. This clonotype was seen at least ten times. There are 15 residues in the CDR3. Germline CDR1 LNHNV, CDR2 YYDKDF (reference sequence). The V and J ends lost 6 bases and 3 bases, in that order; junction bases with no gene match: 10.

The chain uses TRBV15 and TRBJ1-1, with 7 bases matching TRBD1. This TCR was sampled from a woman under 30 with Graves' hyperthyroidism. The sequenced sample consisted of peripheral blood or thyroid tissue (not recorded which). CDR3 coding DNA: TGTGCCACCAGTCCGGGACAGTCTTCCGACACTGAAGCTTTCTTT. It encodes CATSPGQSSDTEAFF.